Included here is one TCR beta chain sequence, with context. Antigen unknown. CDR1 and CDR2 from the germline V gene are MNHNY and SVGAGI (reference sequence). This CDR3 is 15 amino acids long. Trimming removed 7 bases from V and 1 base from J, with 14 bases in between. This sample is drawn from a study of OX40 agonist ivuxolimab in advanced cancers. On the study more broadly: The treatment was a fully human IgG2 OX40 agonist, ivuxolimab. At doses from 0.01 to 10 mg/kg, patients were given intravenous ivuxolimab every 2 weeks. Eligibility admitted prior anti-PD-1, anti-PD-L1 or anti-CTLA-4 therapy; roughly 39% had some. Findings of the study overall: CD4+ and CD8+ blood T cells expanded clonally by week 6 at 0.1 to 3.0 mg/kg.

This table comes from immunoSEQ multiplex PCR, and its TCRdb copy is limited to in-frame clones, with some not included. The table has over 95,000 clones, over 85% seen once. The TCR comes from an adult with an advanced solid tumor such as melanoma, head and neck, liver or kidney cancer. Sample: CD4+ or CD8+ T cells sorted from blood, taken in a trial of the OX40 agonist ivuxolimab. This chain links TRBV6-6 with TRBJ2-1; D is unresolved. The CDR3 DNA reads TGTGCCAGCATCCGAGACATGTCTTCCTACAATGAGCAGTTCTTC. Encoded protein: CASIRDMSSYNEQFF.